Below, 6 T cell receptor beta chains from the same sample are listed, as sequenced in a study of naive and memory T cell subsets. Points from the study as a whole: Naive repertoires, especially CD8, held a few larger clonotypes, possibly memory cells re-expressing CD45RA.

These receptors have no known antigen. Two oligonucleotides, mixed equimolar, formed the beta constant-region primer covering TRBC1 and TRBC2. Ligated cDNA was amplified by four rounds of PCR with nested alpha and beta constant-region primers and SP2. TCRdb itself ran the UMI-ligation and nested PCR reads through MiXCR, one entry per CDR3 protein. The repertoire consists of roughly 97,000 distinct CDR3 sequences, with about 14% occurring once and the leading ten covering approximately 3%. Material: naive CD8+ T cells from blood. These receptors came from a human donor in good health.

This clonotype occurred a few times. As DNA, the CDR3 is TGCAGCGTTGCTGGGATGACTAGCGGGAATCCCCCCCAAGAGACCCAGTACTTC. Amino acids: CSVAGMTSGNPPQETQYF. This chain connects TRBV29-1 to TRBJ2-5; 11 nucleotides agree with TRBD2. The CDR3 extends over 18 amino acids. Germline assignment: CDR1 SQVTM and CDR2 ANQGSEA. V trimming: 4 bases; J trimming: 1 base; junction bases outside the gene matches: 14. Complete variable domain (other parts from reference TRBV29-1 and TRBJ2-5): SAVISQKPSRDICQRGTSLTIQCQVDSQVTMMFWYRQQPGQSLTLIATANQGSEATYESGFVIDKFPISRPNLTFSTLTVSNMSPEDSSIYLCSVAGMTSGNPPQETQYFGPGTRLLVL.

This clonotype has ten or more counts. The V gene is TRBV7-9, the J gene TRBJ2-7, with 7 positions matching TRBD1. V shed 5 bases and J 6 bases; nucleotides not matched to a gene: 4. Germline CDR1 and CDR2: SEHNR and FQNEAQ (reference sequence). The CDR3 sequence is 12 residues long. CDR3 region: CASSLGTVEQYF. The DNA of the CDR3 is TGTGCCAGCAGCCTGGGGACAGTCGAGCAGTACTTC.

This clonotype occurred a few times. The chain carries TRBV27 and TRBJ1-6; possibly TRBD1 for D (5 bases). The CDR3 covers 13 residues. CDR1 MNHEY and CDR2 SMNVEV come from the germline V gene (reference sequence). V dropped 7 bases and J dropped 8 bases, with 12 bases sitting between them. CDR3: CASTAGDDSPLHF. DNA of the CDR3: TGTGCCAGCACGGCCGGGGACGATTCACCCCTCCACTTT.

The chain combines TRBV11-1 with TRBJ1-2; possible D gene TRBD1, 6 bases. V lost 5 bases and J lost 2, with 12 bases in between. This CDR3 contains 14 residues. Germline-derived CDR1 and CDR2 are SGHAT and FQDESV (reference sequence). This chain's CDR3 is CASSSATGNYGYTF. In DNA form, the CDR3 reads TGTGCCAGCAGCAGCGCAACAGGGAACTATGGCTACACCTTC.

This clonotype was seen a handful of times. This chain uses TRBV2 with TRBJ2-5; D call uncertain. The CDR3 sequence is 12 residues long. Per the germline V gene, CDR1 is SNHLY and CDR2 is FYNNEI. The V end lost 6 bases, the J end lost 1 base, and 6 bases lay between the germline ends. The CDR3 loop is CASSGLQETQYF. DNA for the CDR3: TGTGCCAGCAGCGGCCTCCAAGAGACCCAGTACTTC.

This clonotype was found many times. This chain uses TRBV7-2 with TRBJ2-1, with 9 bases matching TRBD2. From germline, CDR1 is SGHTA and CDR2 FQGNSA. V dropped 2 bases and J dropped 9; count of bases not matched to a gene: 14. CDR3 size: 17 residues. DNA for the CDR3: TGTGCCAGCAGCTTACTGAAGAAAGCGGGGGGCGGAGGTGAGCAGTTCTTC. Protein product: CASSLLKKAGGGGEQFF.